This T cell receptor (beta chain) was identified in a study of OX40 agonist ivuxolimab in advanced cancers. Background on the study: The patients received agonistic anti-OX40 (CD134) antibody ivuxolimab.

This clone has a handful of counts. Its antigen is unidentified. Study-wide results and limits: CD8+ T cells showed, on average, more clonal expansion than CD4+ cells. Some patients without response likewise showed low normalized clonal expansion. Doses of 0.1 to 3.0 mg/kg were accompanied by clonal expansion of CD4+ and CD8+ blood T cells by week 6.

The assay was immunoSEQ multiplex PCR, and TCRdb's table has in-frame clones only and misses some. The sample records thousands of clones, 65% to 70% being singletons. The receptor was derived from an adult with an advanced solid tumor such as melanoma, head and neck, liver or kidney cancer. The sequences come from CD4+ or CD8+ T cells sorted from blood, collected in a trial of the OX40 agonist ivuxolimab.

The DNA for the CDR3 is TGCGCCAGCAGCCAAGATGGGGGACAGCCAGGGTTGGAGCAGTTCTTC. Translating gives CASSQDGGQPGLEQFF. The V gene is TRBV4-1, the J gene TRBJ2-1; 7 bases line up with TRBD1. After removal of 0 bases from V and 10 bases from J, the junction contained 12 bases not matched to a gene. CDR1 is MGHRA, CDR2 YSYEKL, per germline. The CDR3 is 16 residues long.